The source of this T cell receptor (beta chain) is a study of blood T cell repertoires in COVID-19. Study information: Collection of acute and convalescent COVID-19 samples took place in the United States, Italy and Spain. T cells, B-cell-depleted T cells, or PBMCs supplied cDNA or gDNA.

The CDR3 spans 12 residues. With V trimmed by 5 bases and J by 10 bases, 7 bases remained unmatched. CDR1 and CDR2 from the germline V gene are SEHNR and FQNEAQ (reference sequence). In the original analysis: How many nucleated cells were present was estimated from reference gene primer amplification. Method: immunoSEQ multiplex PCR; TCRdb's copy keeps in-frame clones and lacks some. The DNA was the basis for D and trimming; V, J and clone size are from that table. Of 97,000 or so clones listed, 79% are singletons. The sequence was obtained from an elderly woman with active or convalescent COVID-19. Sequencing was done on a sample of peripheral blood. V gene TRBV7-9 combines with J gene TRBJ1-1, with 7 bases matching TRBD1. The CDR3 DNA follows: TGTGCCAGCAGCCCATCGGCAGGGGGAGCTTTCTTT. Protein product: CASSPSAGGAFF.